This T cell receptor beta chain was profiled in a study of cytomegalovirus exposure and HLA in healthy donors. Study findings and constraints: Later analysis identified about 17,000 TCR beta sequences associated with HLA alleles, using a false discovery rate threshold of 0.05. The authors listed 180 or so TCR beta chains as cytomegalovirus-associated. Follow-up analysis found HLA locus-dependent TCR association rates, highest for DRB1 and lowest for HLA-C.

Concerning this clone: Its specificity is not known. In the same sample, other DNA sequences code for this CDR3.

Primers for the PCR totalled 60 Vbeta and 13 Jbeta. Sequenced by immunoSEQ multiplex PCR; TCRdb stores in-frame clones only, minus some. The sample shows about 160,000 clones, under 80% of them seen only once. With 1 base removed from V and 0 bases from J, the gap between germline ends came to 7 bases. Germline V gene sequence: CDR1 LNHDA, CDR2 SQIVND (reference sequence). CDR3 length: 14 amino acids. Participants comprised healthy donors of bone marrow. The clonotype originates from a man aged 40-49 years in good health and CMV-seronegative. This chain joins TRBV19 and TRBJ2-7; D perhaps matches TRBD1 (6 bases). Sample: PBMCs. The CDR3 is CASSIGDISYEQYF. CDR3 DNA: TGTGCCAGTAGTATAGGGGACATCTCCTACGAGCAGTACTTC.